This TCR beta chain was recovered during a study of CD8 T cells in Susac syndrome. Whole-study results and caveats: The CD4+ T cell repertoires, which came from Susac syndrome patients, showed no sign of clonal expansion. It was acknowledged by the study that relatively few individuals were included in its TCR sequencing and HLA analysis.

Trimming at V came to 4 bases and at J to 10 bases, leaving 3 bases not matched to a gene. The CDR3 length is 12 residues. CDR1 and CDR2 from the germline V gene are KGHDR and SFDVKD. Random hexamers were used to reverse transcribe the RNA input (about 0.5 to 1 ug). Each CDR3 protein gets one entry after TCRdb re-called the immunoSEQ multiplex PCR reads with MiXCR. This repertoire shows some 200,000 distinct CDR3 sequences, 90% to 96% found once; its top ten account for roughly 0.098%. This clonotype was seen once. Antigen: not known. The rearrangement joins TRBV24-1 to TRBJ2-1; 7 bases map to TRBD2. What was sequenced was CD4+ T cells from PBMCs. The receptor comes from a human donor with Susac syndrome. CDR3 region: CATSDRGLEQFF. CDR3 nucleotide sequence: TGTGCCACCAGTGACCGGGGACTAGAGCAGTTCTTC.